This T cell receptor (beta chain) was recorded in a study of CD8+ T cells in alopecia areata. RNA, once extracted, was reverse transcribed into cDNA for use as the sequencing template. Libraries were prepared by immunoSEQ multiplex PCR; TCRdb keeps only in-frame clonotypes and omits some of them. This table has 90,000 to 100,000 clones, 35% to 45% appearing once. This CDR3 region has 16 residues. Germline trimming cut 1 base from V and 5 bases from J; bases unmatched to any gene: 10. Germline lookup yields CDR1 SGHTA and CDR2 FQGNSA. V gene TRBV7-2 combines with J gene TRBJ2-5; the match to TRBD1 covers 7 bases. This TCR came from a human donor with alopecia areata. Sequenced: CD4+ T cells sorted from blood. The CDR3 protein is CASSLGGTGVLETQYF. The CDR3 DNA reads as TGTGCCAGCAGCTTAGGTGGCACAGGGGTACTGGAGACCCAGTACTTC.